These 18 T cell receptor beta chains were all obtained from the same sample, sequenced in a study of blood T cell repertoires in COVID-19. Measured with immunoSEQ multiplex PCR; TCRdb has only the in-frame clones, and not every one. This sample yields fewer than 250,000 clones, of which 88% are seen a single time; approximately 1.1% belongs to the top ten. The material sequenced was peripheral blood. These receptors were collected from a man aged 30-40 years with acute or convalescent COVID-19.

The rearrangement joins TRBV27 to TRBJ1-2; 9 bases map to TRBD1. CDR3 length: 13 residues. J was trimmed by 2 bases and V by 6 bases; bases with no gene match: 1. Per the germline V gene, CDR1 is MNHEY and CDR2 is SMNVEV (reference sequence). The CDR3 sequence is CASSGQGNYGYTF. The DNA of the CDR3 is TGTGCCAGCAGCGGACAGGGGAACTATGGCTACACCTTC.

This clone has a handful of counts. The chain recombines TRBV2 with TRBJ1-2; 7 bases align to TRBD1. Germline lookup yields CDR1 SNHLY and CDR2 FYNNEI. J lost 4 bases, V lost 5 bases, and 7 bases had no gene match. This CDR3 comprises 14 residues. CDR3 loop: CASSIRQGSYGYTF. Written as DNA, the CDR3 is TGTGCCAGCAGTATAAGACAGGGAAGCTATGGCTACACCTTC.

This rearrangement joins TRBV30 to TRBJ2-7; D perhaps matches TRBD1 (6 bases). The CDR3 extends over 14 amino acids. V was pared by 0 bases and J by 4 bases, with 13 bases between. CDR1 is GTSNPN and CDR2 is SVGIG in the germline V gene (reference sequence). In DNA form, the CDR3 reads TGTGCCTGGAGTGTTAGGGGGACGGGGTACGAGCAGTACTTC. Its protein is CAWSVRGTGYEQYF. The full variable domain, completed using reference TRBV30 and TRBJ2-7, is SQTIHQWPATLVQPVGSPLSLECTVEGTSNPNLYWYRQAAGRGLQLLFYSVGIGQISSEVPQNLSASRPQDRQFILSSKKLLLSDSGFYLCAWSVRGTGYEQYFGPGTRLTVT.

The chain has TRBV19 and TRBJ1-2, with TRBD1 matching 8 bases. This CDR3 comprises 15 residues. The J segment lost 3 bases and the V segment lost 3 bases, leaving 6 bases of the junction unmatched. Germline CDR1 is LNHDA and CDR2 is SQIVND (reference sequence). CDR3 residues: CASSIQGASDYGYTF. The CDR3 bases are TGTGCCAGTAGTATTCAGGGGGCAAGTGACTATGGCTACACCTTC. Together with reference TRBV19 and TRBJ1-2, the CDR3 gives the full variable domain: DGGITQSPKYLFRKEGQNVTLSCEQNLNHDAMYWYRQDPGQGLRLIYYSQIVNDFQKGDIAEGYSVSREKKESFPLTVTSAQKNPTAFYLCASSIQGASDYGYTFGSGTRLTVV.

The chain couples TRBV27 to TRBJ1-2, with D perhaps TRBD1 (6 bases). Deletions cut 5 bases from V and 7 bases from J, with 17 bases between. CDR1 is MNHEY and CDR2 is SMNVEV in the germline V gene (reference sequence). CDR3 length equals 14 residues. CDR3 nucleotides: TGTGCCAGCAGTAAACAGGGTATTGAGAGTGGCTACACCTTC. It is translated as CASSKQGIESGYTF.

This clone was observed once. J is TRBJ2-7 and V is TRBV3-1 (or the pseudogene TRBV3-2); 13 bases line up with TRBD2. CDR3 length: 17 residues. CDR1 is LGHDT, CDR2 YNNKEL, per germline (reference sequence). V lost 3 bases, J lost 6 bases, and 11 bases stayed unmatched. CDR3 in DNA: TGTGCCAGCAGCCATCCTGGGATCGGGACTAGCGGGACCGAGCAGTACTTC. Its translation is CASSHPGIGTSGTEQYF.

V and J are TRBV10-3 and TRBJ2-3; D might be TRBD1 (5 bases). The CDR3 is 14 amino acids. Trimming removed 2 bases at V and 4 bases at J, with 10 bases between. The germline CDR1 and CDR2 sequences are ENHRY and SYGVKD. In nucleotides, the CDR3 is TGTGCCATCAGTGAGGGACATCAGTCAGATACGCAGTATTTT. Amino acids: CAISEGHQSDTQYF.

The chain carries TRBV2 and TRBJ2-3; maybe TRBD1 (6 bases). The CDR3 is made up of 13 amino acids. Trimming shortened V by 9 bases and J by 0 bases, and 10 bases separated the two germline ends. Germline V gene data show CDR1 as SNHLY and CDR2 as FYNNEI. The CDR3 bases are TGTGCCAGTTTGACAGGAAGCACAGATACGCAGTATTTT. Protein product: CASLTGSTDTQYF.

The gene calls are TRBV7-3 and TRBJ2-2; the match to TRBD1 covers 9 bases. Per the germline V gene, CDR1 is SGHTA and CDR2 is FQGTGA. The CDR3 runs 15 residues. Unmatched junction bases numbered 4, after V lost 4 bases and J lost 4 bases. The DNA for the CDR3 is TGTGCCAGCAGCTACAGGGGGCCATTCACCGGGGAGCTGTTTTTT. The encoded protein is CASSYRGPFTGELFF.

This rearrangement joins TRBV9 to TRBJ2-7; 11 bases align to TRBD1. The CDR3 has 13 residues. Unmatched junction bases numbered 2, after V lost 3 bases and J lost 6 bases. Per germline, CDR1 SGDLS and CDR2 YYNGEE. CDR3 loop: CASSEDRGREQYF. CDR3 coding DNA: TGTGCCAGCAGCGAGGACAGGGGGCGCGAGCAGTACTTC. The entire variable domain, with the rest obtained from reference TRBV9 and TRBJ2-7, is as follows: DSGVTQTPKHLITATGQRVTLRCSPRSGDLSVYWYQQSLDQGLQFLIQYYNGEERAKGNILERFSAQQFPDLHSELNLSSLELGDSALYFCASSEDRGREQYFGPGTRLTVT.

The V and J genes are TRBV4-1 and TRBJ2-7, with D perhaps matching TRBD2 (5 bases). The CDR3 is 14 amino acids. Germline lookup yields CDR1 MGHRA and CDR2 YSYEKL. Trimming stripped 8 bases from V and 0 bases from J, with 14 bases between. CDR3 DNA sequence: TGCGCCAGCTCATCTAGCATCAGCTCCTACGAGCAGTACTTC. It yields the protein CASSSSISSYEQYF.

The chain couples TRBV5-1 to TRBJ1-5; tentatively, D is TRBD1 (5 bases). The V end was cut by 4 bases, the J end by 4 bases, with 15 bases between. The CDR3 sequence is 15 residues long. Germline CDR1 is SGHRS and CDR2 is YFSETQ. As DNA, the CDR3 is TGCGCCAGCAGCCGGGGGGAGGGCATTAATCAGCCCCAGCATTTT. Protein sequence: CASSRGEGINQPQHF.

In DNA, the CDR3 is TGTGCCAGCAGCGTAACGTCCGGGACAGGGCTCTCTGGAAACACCATATATTTT. This sequence encodes CASSVTSGTGLSGNTIYF. The chain is built from TRBV9 and TRBJ1-3, with 9 bases lining up with TRBD1. There are 18 residues in the CDR3. From germline, CDR1 is SGDLS and CDR2 YYNGEE. V lost 1 base, J lost 0 bases, and 8 bases stayed unmatched. The variable domain in full, with the rest retrieved from reference TRBV9 and TRBJ1-3, is DSGVTQTPKHLITATGQRVTLRCSPRSGDLSVYWYQQSLDQGLQFLIQYYNGEERAKGNILERFSAQQFPDLHSELNLSSLELGDSALYFCASSVTSGTGLSGNTIYFGEGSWLTVV.

V gene TRBV15 combines with J gene TRBJ2-3; D is undetermined. The CDR3 is made up of 12 amino acids. In germline, CDR1 is LNHNV, CDR2 YYDKDF (reference sequence). V was clipped by 0 bases and J by 12 bases, with 10 bases between them. For the CDR3, the DNA is TGTGCCACCAGCAGAGATTCCGGTGCCCAGTATTTT. This gives the protein CATSRDSGAQYF.

This clone has only one observation. The chain employs TRBV4-2 and TRBJ1-2, with a tentative D call TRBD1 (5 bases). The length of the CDR3 is 15 residues. V lost 0 bases to trimming and J lost 4 bases, with 12 bases between them. Germline values: CDR1 LGHNA, CDR2 YNFKEQ. The CDR3 DNA reads TGTGCCAGCAGCCAAGATCAACAGGCAGGCTATGGCTACACCTTC. This codes for CASSQDQQAGYGYTF.

This sequence joins TRBV11-3 and TRBJ2-5; tentative D call: TRBD2 (6 bases). The CDR3 has 16 amino acids. V was clipped by 5 bases and J by 3 bases, with 19 bases between them. CDR1 is SGHNT and CDR2 is YENEEA in the germline V gene. In nucleotides, the CDR3 is TGTGCCAGCAGCCTGGGGGGTGGCTACAGAAAAGAGACCCAGTACTTC. Its protein product is CASSLGGGYRKETQYF.

The rearrangement uses TRBV3-1 (or the pseudogene TRBV3-2) and TRBJ2-7; 13 nucleotides agree with TRBD2. Germline CDR1 and CDR2: LGHDT and YNNKEL (reference sequence). This CDR3 comprises 15 residues. V lost 1 base to trimming and J lost 4 bases; unmatched junction nucleotides: 1. The CDR3 region is CASSQGTSGGYEQYF. For the CDR3, the DNA is TGTGCCAGCAGCCAAGGGACTAGCGGGGGATACGAGCAGTACTTC.

This chain joins TRBV4-2 and TRBJ2-1; 7 bases agree with TRBD2. Germline-derived CDR1 and CDR2 are LGHNA and YNFKEQ. The trim removed 3 bases at V and 2 bases at J, leaving 10 bases unmatched. The CDR3 is 17 amino acids. CDR3: CASSQELAPNPYNEQFF. In DNA, the CDR3 is TGTGCCAGCAGCCAGGAACTAGCGCCTAATCCCTACAATGAGCAGTTCTTC.